This T cell receptor (beta chain) stems from a study of graft-versus-host responses after intestinal transplantation. Overall study context: Anti-thymocyte globulin was used for induction in all recipients, who then took tacrolimus and steroids for about 3 years. Study-level points and caveats: Subjects displaying graft-donor T cell macrochimerism possessed elevated graft-versus-host to host-versus-graft clonal ratios inside allografts. Early after transplant, HvG clones declined as circulating GvH clones peaked. Analysis identified GvH clones in recipient marrow, with some appearing first in ileum or blood.

The ends were cut back, 5 bases at V and 1 base at J, with 9 bases in the middle. Germline lookup yields CDR1 LNHDA and CDR2 SQIVND (reference sequence). The CDR3 has 14 residues. Assay used: immunoSEQ multiplex PCR; TCRdb lists only in-frame clones, some missing. The table shows around 100,000 clones, with roughly 93% occurring only once. Concerning this clone: Antigen unknown.

The material was unstimulated CD8+ T cells sorted from spleen or lymph node cells, obtained before intestinal transplant. The chain uses TRBV19 and TRBJ1-3; the D gene is possibly TRBD1 (5 bases). This clonotype originated in a human donor who received an intestinal transplant. This CDR3 is CASSPGGSGNTIYF. The CDR3 nucleotides read TGTGCCAGTAGTCCGGGGGGTTCTGGAAACACCATATATTTT.